The rows below give T cell receptor beta chains drawn from one sample of a study of CD8 T cells in ankylosing spondylitis. TCRdb itself ran the 5' RACE reads through MiXCR, one entry per CDR3 protein. The sample includes about 800,000 distinct CDR3 sequences, around 11% of them seen just once. The sample taken for sequencing was blood, either unsorted or a sorted T cell fraction (not recorded which). These receptors all come from a male donor with ankylosing spondylitis. Both conserved end residues are part of each CDR3. A D gene is named only where the DNA matches it firmly. Expanded clones get a size class; other rows say once, few or many, or leave the size out.

v_gene: TRBV15; abundance: many; d_gene: TRBD1; j_gene: TRBJ1-5; CDR3nt: TGTGCCACCAGCAGAGACCGTATAGGGGGCAGCAATCAGCCCCAGCATTTT; CDR3aa: CATSRDRIGGSNQPQHF
v_gene: TRBV20-1; abundance: few; d_gene: NA; j_gene: TRBJ2-3; CDR3nt: TGCAGTGCTAGAGATTCCGGGCGAAGCACAGATACGCAGTATTTT; CDR3aa: CSARDSGRSTDTQYF
v_gene: TRBV18; abundance: NA; d_gene: NA; j_gene: TRBJ2-3; CDR3nt: TGTGCCAGCTCACCAAGGGCCAGGGGAACAGATACGCAGTATTTT; CDR3aa: CASSPRARGTDTQYF
v_gene: TRBV5-1; abundance: few; d_gene: NA; j_gene: TRBJ2-6; CDR3nt: TGCGCCAGCAGCTTGGAGGGGGGTTCGGATGGGGCCAACGTCCTGACTTTC; CDR3aa: CASSLEGGSDGANVLTF
v_gene: TRBV7-2; abundance: NA; d_gene: NA; j_gene: TRBJ2-7; CDR3nt: TGTGCCAGCAGCTCCGGGCTAGTATATTCCTACGAGCAGTACTTC; CDR3aa: CASSSGLVYSYEQYF
v_gene: TRBV10-3; abundance: few; d_gene: TRBD2; j_gene: TRBJ2-3; CDR3nt: TGTGCCATCAGTGTACGGGGGGGCACAGATACGCAGTATTTT; CDR3aa: CAISVRGGTDTQYF
v_gene: TRBV5-1; abundance: many; d_gene: TRBD2; j_gene: TRBJ2-3; CDR3nt: TGCGCCAGCAGCGCGGCGACTAGCGGGAGAGGAACAGATACGCAGTATTTT; CDR3aa: CASSAATSGRGTDTQYF
v_gene: TRBV20-1; abundance: NA; d_gene: NA; j_gene: TRBJ2-7; CDR3nt: TGCAGTGCCCGTAGCGGCCGCTCCTACGAGCAGTACTTC; CDR3aa: CSARSGRSYEQYF
v_gene: TRBV20-1; abundance: few; d_gene: NA; j_gene: TRBJ1-1; CDR3nt: TGCAGTGCTGGCGATCTTCGGGGGACTGAAGCTTTCTTT; CDR3aa: CSAGDLRGTEAFF
v_gene: TRBV7-2; abundance: NA; d_gene: NA; j_gene: TRBJ2-7; CDR3nt: TGTGCCAGCAGCTTAGAGACAGCGGTCTCCTACGAGCAGTACTTC; CDR3aa: CASSLETAVSYEQYF
v_gene: TRBV7-2; abundance: few; d_gene: NA; j_gene: TRBJ2-7; CDR3nt: TGTGCCAGCAGCAGAGGGGGTTTGTGGGAGCAGTACTTC; CDR3aa: CASSRGGLWEQYF
v_gene: TRBV29-1; abundance: many; d_gene: NA; j_gene: TRBJ2-1; CDR3nt: TGCAGCGCCGCCGCAGCTCAGAGCTCCTACAATGAGCAGTTCTTC; CDR3aa: CSAAAAQSSYNEQFF
v_gene: TRBV7-2; abundance: few; d_gene: NA; j_gene: TRBJ2-5; CDR3nt: TGTGCCAGCAGCATGCAGGGGGGGCCCCAAGAGACCCAGTACTTC; CDR3aa: CASSMQGGPQETQYF
v_gene: TRBV7-2; abundance: few; d_gene: TRBD2; j_gene: TRBJ2-3; CDR3nt: TGTGCCAGCAGCTCCCGAGTCGGCGGGGGGGTCACAGATACGCAGTATTTT; CDR3aa: CASSSRVGGGVTDTQYF
v_gene: TRBV15; abundance: NA; d_gene: TRBD1; j_gene: TRBJ2-3; CDR3nt: TGTGCCACCAGCAGCCCCAGGGGGAGCCTCACAGATACGCAGTATTTT; CDR3aa: CATSSPRGSLTDTQYF
v_gene: TRBV10-3; abundance: many; d_gene: TRBD1; j_gene: TRBJ1-1; CDR3nt: TGTGCCACCCAGAACTTGGGACAGGGTAACACTGAAGCTTTCTTT; CDR3aa: CATQNLGQGNTEAFF
v_gene: TRBV20-1; abundance: NA; d_gene: NA; j_gene: TRBJ2-2; CDR3nt: TGCAGTGCTAGAGTGCCGGGGAGGACCGGGGAGCTGTTTTTT; CDR3aa: CSARVPGRTGELFF
v_gene: TRBV28; abundance: many; d_gene: NA; j_gene: TRBJ1-2; CDR3nt: TGTGCCAGCAGTTTACAGGGCTCTAACTATGGCTACACCTTC; CDR3aa: CASSLQGSNYGYTF
v_gene: TRBV7-2; abundance: NA; d_gene: NA; j_gene: TRBJ1-1; CDR3nt: TGTGCCAGCAGCTTAGTAGGCTGGGGGGCAGTCAAAACCGAAGCTTTCTTT; CDR3aa: CASSLVGWGAVKTEAFF
v_gene: TRBV20-1; abundance: NA; d_gene: TRBD1; j_gene: TRBJ2-7; CDR3nt: TGCAGTGCTAGCACAGGGGGCTACTCCTACGAGCAGTACTTC; CDR3aa: CSASTGGYSYEQYF
v_gene: TRBV18; abundance: NA; d_gene: NA; j_gene: TRBJ1-2; CDR3nt: TGTGCCAGCTCACCGCGGATGGAAAGCCACGTTGGCTACACCTTC; CDR3aa: CASSPRMESHVGYTF
v_gene: TRBV11-3; abundance: few; d_gene: NA; j_gene: TRBJ2-7; CDR3nt: TGTGCCAGCAGCTTGGGTCTGGGCGGGACCACCTACGAGCAGTACTTC; CDR3aa: CASSLGLGGTTYEQYF
v_gene: TRBV29-1; abundance: NA; d_gene: NA; j_gene: TRBJ2-7; CDR3nt: TGCAGCGTTGAGGAGGGGGCAGGCGAGCAGTACTTC; CDR3aa: CSVEEGAGEQYF
v_gene: TRBV5-1; abundance: NA; d_gene: NA; j_gene: TRBJ2-7; CDR3nt: TGCGCCAGCAGCTTACCTGCGGGCGAGCAGTACTTC; CDR3aa: CASSLPAGEQYF
v_gene: TRBV6-5; abundance: few; d_gene: NA; j_gene: TRBJ2-1; CDR3nt: TGTGCCAGCAGTCCCTTGACTAACCTCTACAATGAGCAGTTCTTC; CDR3aa: CASSPLTNLYNEQFF
v_gene: TRBV30; abundance: NA; d_gene: NA; j_gene: TRBJ2-3; CDR3nt: TGTGCCTGGAGTGTAACGGACAGCACAGATACGCAGTATTTT; CDR3aa: CAWSVTDSTDTQYF
v_gene: TRBV5-4; abundance: few; d_gene: TRBD2; j_gene: TRBJ2-3; CDR3nt: TGTGCCAGCAGCCAGGGGACTAGCGCTAGCACAGATACGCAGTATTTT; CDR3aa: CASSQGTSASTDTQYF
v_gene: TRBV10-3; abundance: many; d_gene: NA; j_gene: TRBJ2-1; CDR3nt: TGTGCCATCAGTGAGCACTCGGACAGTGGACGATTGTACAATGAGCAGTTCTTC; CDR3aa: CAISEHSDSGRLYNEQFF
v_gene: TRBV5-1; abundance: many; d_gene: NA; j_gene: TRBJ1-1; CDR3nt: TGCGCCAGCAGTTCGGGACACCAGAACACTGAAGCTTTCTTT; CDR3aa: CASSSGHQNTEAFF
v_gene: TRBV20-1; abundance: many; d_gene: NA; j_gene: TRBJ2-7; CDR3nt: TGCAGTTCTAAAGTTTCCGGGCCCACCTACGAGCAGTACTTC; CDR3aa: CSSKVSGPTYEQYF
v_gene: TRBV7-2; abundance: few; d_gene: NA; j_gene: TRBJ2-3; CDR3nt: TGTGCCAGCAGCTTAGGGGTGAATAGGGACACAGATACGCAGTATTTT; CDR3aa: CASSLGVNRDTDTQYF
v_gene: TRBV27; abundance: few; d_gene: TRBD2; j_gene: TRBJ2-7; CDR3nt: TGTGCCAGCATGACCGGACTAGCGGAGATCGGGGAGCAGTACTTC; CDR3aa: CASMTGLAEIGEQYF
v_gene: TRBV29-1; abundance: few; d_gene: NA; j_gene: TRBJ1-1; CDR3nt: TGCAGCGTCTCCGTCCGCGCCCTGAACACTGAAGCTTTCTTT; CDR3aa: CSVSVRALNTEAFF
v_gene: TRBV18; abundance: few; d_gene: TRBD2; j_gene: TRBJ2-1; CDR3nt: TGTGCCAGCTCCACGACTAGCGACAATGAGCAGTTCTTC; CDR3aa: CASSTTSDNEQFF
v_gene: TRBV28; abundance: NA; d_gene: NA; j_gene: TRBJ1-1; CDR3nt: TGTGCCAGCAGACTTGCCGACGGGAGGTACACTGAAGCTTTCTTT; CDR3aa: CASRLADGRYTEAFF
v_gene: TRBV20-1; abundance: few; d_gene: NA; j_gene: TRBJ2-7; CDR3nt: TGCAGTGCTACTCCCTCCTCCTACGAGCAGTACTTC; CDR3aa: CSATPSSYEQYF
v_gene: TRBV30; abundance: few; d_gene: NA; j_gene: TRBJ1-1; CDR3nt: TGTGCCCGGAGGGGGAGGCAGTTGAACACTGAAGCTTTCTTT; CDR3aa: CARRGRQLNTEAFF
v_gene: TRBV14; abundance: NA; d_gene: TRBD1; j_gene: TRBJ2-7; CDR3nt: TGTGCCAGCAGCTGGGTACCGGGACAGGGAATTACCTACGAGCAGTACTTC; CDR3aa: CASSWVPGQGITYEQYF
v_gene: TRBV2; abundance: NA; d_gene: NA; j_gene: TRBJ1-2; CDR3nt: TGTGCCAGTTCCCAGGGGATGGGGGGCTACACCTTC; CDR3aa: CASSQGMGGYTF
v_gene: TRBV4-2; abundance: NA; d_gene: NA; j_gene: TRBJ2-2; CDR3nt: TGTGCCAGCAGCCCGGCCGCCGGGCCCAACTCTTACGCGAACACCGGGGAGCTGTTTTTT; CDR3aa: CASSPAAGPNSYANTGELFF
v_gene: TRBV4-2; abundance: many; d_gene: TRBD2; j_gene: TRBJ2-7; CDR3nt: TGTGCCAGCAGCCAAGATAGCGGGGGGGCCTACGAGCAGTACTTC; CDR3aa: CASSQDSGGAYEQYF
v_gene: TRBV20-1; abundance: many; d_gene: NA; j_gene: TRBJ2-7; CDR3nt: TGCAGTGCTAGCGGGAGCTGGTTGCGGGCCTACGAGCAGTACTTC; CDR3aa: CSASGSWLRAYEQYF
v_gene: TRBV20-1; abundance: few; d_gene: NA; j_gene: TRBJ1-6; CDR3nt: TGCAGTGCAGTGACAGGCGCGGGGTTCCACTTT; CDR3aa: CSAVTGAGFHF
v_gene: TRBV28; abundance: many; d_gene: NA; j_gene: TRBJ1-2; CDR3nt: TGTGCCAGCAACTCTAAGAGGGCTTACTATGGCTACACCTTC; CDR3aa: CASNSKRAYYGYTF
v_gene: TRBV4-1; abundance: NA; d_gene: NA; j_gene: TRBJ1-6; CDR3nt: TGCGCCAGCAGCCTAGACGGCGGGGGGAGAGCACCCCTCCACTTT; CDR3aa: CASSLDGGGRAPLHF
v_gene: TRBV5-1; abundance: many; d_gene: NA; j_gene: TRBJ1-4; CDR3nt: TGCGCCAGCAGCTTGGACCTTGAAAAACTGTTTTTT; CDR3aa: CASSLDLEKLFF
v_gene: TRBV12-3/TRBV12-4; abundance: many; d_gene: NA; j_gene: TRBJ1-6; CDR3nt: TGTGCCAGCAGTTTGGGCGCACCGGGTAATTCACCCCTCCACTTT; CDR3aa: CASSLGAPGNSPLHF
v_gene: TRBV20-1; abundance: NA; d_gene: NA; j_gene: TRBJ2-6; CDR3nt: TGCAGTGCTAGAAGAGGCGGGCAGGCTGGGGCCAACGTCCTGACTTTC; CDR3aa: CSARRGGQAGANVLTF
v_gene: TRBV20-1; abundance: NA; d_gene: NA; j_gene: TRBJ2-5; CDR3nt: TGCAGTGCAGACCGGGACCATCAAGAGACCCAGTACTTC; CDR3aa: CSADRDHQETQYF
v_gene: TRBV6-1; abundance: once; d_gene: TRBD2; j_gene: TRBJ2-1; CDR3nt: TGTGCCAGCAGCCCGACTAGCGGGGCCGGGGTGAATGAGCAGTTCTTC; CDR3aa: CASSPTSGAGVNEQFF
v_gene: TRBV20-1; abundance: NA; d_gene: NA; j_gene: TRBJ1-5; CDR3nt: TGCAGTGCTGCAGGACGGGGCTATGGACCCCAGCATTTT; CDR3aa: CSAAGRGYGPQHF
v_gene: TRBV20-1; abundance: many; d_gene: NA; j_gene: TRBJ2-1; CDR3nt: TGCAGTGCTAGAGATCGAGTGGACAATGAGCAGTTCTTC; CDR3aa: CSARDRVDNEQFF
v_gene: TRBV7-2; abundance: NA; d_gene: NA; j_gene: TRBJ1-1; CDR3nt: TGTGCCAGCAGCTTAGAGCCTCGGGTGGGGGGGGCTTTCTTT; CDR3aa: CASSLEPRVGGAFF
v_gene: TRBV5-8; abundance: few; d_gene: NA; j_gene: TRBJ1-1; CDR3nt: TGTGCCAGCAGCTGGAAGGGGACCGGGGCCACTGAAGCTTTCTTT; CDR3aa: CASSWKGTGATEAFF
v_gene: TRBV4-3; abundance: NA; d_gene: TRBD2; j_gene: TRBJ2-1; CDR3nt: TGCGCCAGCAGCCAGGGGACCGGGACTAGCTATTACAATGAGCAGTTCTTC; CDR3aa: CASSQGTGTSYYNEQFF
v_gene: TRBV28; abundance: NA; d_gene: NA; j_gene: TRBJ2-1; CDR3nt: TGTGCCAGCACCACAAGCTCCTACAATGAGCAGTTCTTC; CDR3aa: CASTTSSYNEQFF